By share of the sample, the clone carrying this TCR beta chain is medium-sized. The antigen is undetermined. Sequenced by immunoSEQ multiplex PCR; TCRdb stores in-frame clones only, minus some. Of 25,000 to 30,000 clones listed, approximately 78% are singletons. V gave up 5 bases and J gave up 0 bases, with 10 bases separating them. Germline CDR1 is SGHNT and CDR2 is YENEEA. CDR3 length: 14 residues. The record originates from a study of T cells in localized non-small cell lung cancer. Whole-study findings and limits: Detection in adjacent lung was observed for a median 57 of the top 100 tumor clones. Sequencing covered just one tumor region, so heterogeneity cannot be ruled out. Clonality of T cells reached its maximum in uninvolved adjacent lung, surpassing tumor.

The chain links TRBV11-3 to TRBJ1-1; D is perhaps TRBD1 (5 bases). This receptor was obtained from a woman aged 35-75 years with stage I lung adenocarcinoma. The sequenced sample was peripheral blood, obtained before any cancer treatment. The CDR3 region has the DNA TGTGCCAGCAGCCCGGGACGGATGAACACTGAAGCTTTCTTT. As protein: CASSPGRMNTEAFF.